A single sample gave rise to the 13 T cell receptor beta chains below, sequenced in a study of T cell changes during pregnancy in multiple sclerosis. TCRdb's copy holds only in-frame clones and misses some; the assay was immunoSEQ multiplex PCR. Of about 110,000 clones in the sample, roughly nine tenths were seen once. The material sequenced was peripheral blood, taken after pregnancy. These TCRs come from a female donor with multiple sclerosis, enrolled in a pregnancy study.

The gene calls are TRBV5-5 and TRBJ1-1, with 7 positions matching TRBD1. CDR3 length equals 15 residues. Losses at the gene ends were 4 bases for V and 2 bases for J; bases not matched to a gene: 8. Germline CDR1 SGHKS, CDR2 YYEKEE (reference sequence). The CDR3 loop reads CASSISRQGNTEAFF. The CDR3 DNA reads TGTGCCAGCAGCATTAGCCGACAGGGTAACACTGAAGCTTTCTTT.

The chain couples TRBV30 to TRBJ2-7, with 7 bases that match TRBD1. V trimming: 3 bases; J trimming: 2 bases; junction bases outside the gene matches: 10. Looked up from germline, CDR1 is GTSNPN and CDR2 is SVGIG (reference sequence). This CDR3 has 15 amino acids. CDR3 residues: CAWSPPRQGTYEQYF. The CDR3 bases are TGTGCCTGGAGCCCCCCTCGACAGGGCACCTACGAGCAGTACTTC.

The chain has TRBV6-5 and TRBJ1-1; no clear D gene. The V end was cut by 8 bases, the J end by 3 bases, with 19 bases between. This CDR3 has 15 residues. CDR1 and CDR2 from the germline V gene are MNHEY and SVGAGI. The CDR3 DNA is TGTGCCAGCGTTATGACTGCCGGTGGGTACACTGAAGCTTTCTTT. This translates into CASVMTAGGYTEAFF.

This chain connects TRBV10-2 to TRBJ1-1; the match to TRBD1 covers 9 bases. J was trimmed by 0 bases and V by 6 bases; bases with no gene match: 11. Germline V gene data show CDR1 as WSHSY and CDR2 as SAAADI. This CDR3 comprises 17 residues. The CDR3 DNA reads TGCGCCAGCAGGAGGGACAGACAGGGGGAGATGAACACTGAAGCTTTCTTT. Translated, it gives CASRRDRQGEMNTEAFF.

The chain combines TRBV15 with TRBJ1-5; a weak D match, TRBD1 (6 bases). CDR3 size: 13 residues. Trimming took 2 bases from V and 6 from J, leaving 8 bases between them. Germline loops: CDR1 LNHNV, CDR2 YYDKDF (reference sequence). The CDR3 here is CATSRSQGQPQHF. The CDR3 DNA is TGTGCCACCAGCAGATCACAGGGTCAGCCCCAGCATTTT.

The DNA for the CDR3 is TGTGCCAGCAGCCCGAGGTCGGGGTCCTACGAGCAGTACTTC. It is translated as CASSPRSGSYEQYF. V usage is TRBV5-4 and J usage is TRBJ2-7; tentatively, D is TRBD2 (5 bases). V was pared by 4 bases and J by 1 base, with 12 bases between. The germline gives CDR1 SGHNT, CDR2 YYREEE (reference sequence). The CDR3 runs 14 residues.

This rearrangement joins TRBV6-5 to TRBJ1-2; tentatively, D is TRBD1 (5 bases). The germline V gene has CDR1 MNHEY and CDR2 SVGAGI. The germline V and J ends were trimmed by 2 bases and 3 bases, with 7 bases remaining between them. The CDR3 sequence is 13 residues long. The CDR3 sequence is CASSYVGDYGYTF. CDR3 nucleotide sequence: TGTGCCAGCAGTTACGTAGGGGACTATGGCTACACCTTC.

About this clone: The junction shows a germline mismatch at one end, possibly a read error. The genes are TRBV7-7 and TRBJ2-7; the match to TRBD1 covers 7 bases. CDR1 is SSHAT and CDR2 is FNYEAQ in the germline V gene (reference sequence). The CDR3 totals 13 residues. The chain's CDR3 is CASSLTGDHEQYF. CDR3 sequence (DNA): TGTGCTAGCAGCTTAACAGGGGACCACGAGCAGTACTTC.

The chain joins TRBV5-1 to TRBJ2-5, with a possible D match to TRBD1 (5 bases). Germline V gene data show CDR1 as SGHRS and CDR2 as YFSETQ. Deletions cut 4 bases from V and 1 base from J, with 11 bases between. The CDR3 is 14 amino acids. The CDR3 region is CASSQDQGQETQYF. CDR3 DNA: TGCGCCAGCAGCCAAGACCAGGGCCAAGAGACCCAGTACTTC.

The V gene is TRBV4-2, the J gene TRBJ2-6; 12 nucleotides align to TRBD1. CDR3 length: 19 amino acids. Trimming took 5 bases from V and 0 from J; bases not matched to a gene: 8. Germline loops: CDR1 LGHNA, CDR2 YNFKEQ. In DNA, the CDR3 is TGTGCCAGCAGCGCCCCGGGACAGGGGGCTAGCTCTGGGGCCAACGTCCTGACTTTC. Its protein product is CASSAPGQGASSGANVLTF.

V usage is TRBV9 and J usage is TRBJ1-1; maybe TRBD1 (5 bases). V was trimmed by 2 bases and J by 4 bases, leaving 12 bases between them. The germline V gene has CDR1 SGDLS and CDR2 YYNGEE. This CDR3 has 14 residues. Written as DNA, the CDR3 is TGTGCCAGCAGCGTGATTACAGGATCCACTGAAGCTTTCTTT. Translation gives CASSVITGSTEAFF.

The chain joins TRBV5-1 to TRBJ1-5; D is unclear. Germline V CDR1 and CDR2: SGHRS, YFSETQ. The CDR3 covers 15 residues. The V end lost 4 bases, the J end lost 7 bases, and 18 bases lay between the germline ends. The CDR3 sequence is CASSRTPGEEQPQHF. In DNA form, the CDR3 reads TGCGCCAGCAGCCGCACCCCTGGGGAGGAACAGCCCCAGCATTTT. Combining the CDR3 with reference TRBV5-1 and TRBJ1-5 gives the whole variable domain KAGVTQTPRYLIKTRGQQVTLSCSPISGHRSVSWYQQTPGQGLQFLFEYFSETQRNKGNFPGRFSGRQFSNSRSEMNVSTLELGDSALYLCASSRTPGEEQPQHFGDGTRLSIL.

The chain is built from TRBV6-5 and TRBJ1-2; D possibly corresponds to TRBD1 (6 bases). Trimming stripped 6 bases from V and 4 bases from J, with 9 bases between. CDR1 is MNHEY, CDR2 SVGAGI, per germline. This CDR3 is built from 12 residues. In DNA, the CDR3 is TGTGCCAGCAGCAGGGGCTTCTATGGCTACACCTTC. Its protein product is CASSRGFYGYTF.